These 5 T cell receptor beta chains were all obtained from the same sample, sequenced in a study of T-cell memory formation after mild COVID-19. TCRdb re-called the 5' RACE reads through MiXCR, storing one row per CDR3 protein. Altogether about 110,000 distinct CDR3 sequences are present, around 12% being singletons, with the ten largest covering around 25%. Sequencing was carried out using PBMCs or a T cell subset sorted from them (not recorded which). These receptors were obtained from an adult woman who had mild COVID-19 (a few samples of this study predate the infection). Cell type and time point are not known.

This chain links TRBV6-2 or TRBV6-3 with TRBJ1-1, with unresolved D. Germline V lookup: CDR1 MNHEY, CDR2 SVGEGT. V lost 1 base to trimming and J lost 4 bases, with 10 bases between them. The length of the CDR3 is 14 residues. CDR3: CASSYFMAGTEAFF. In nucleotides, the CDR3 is TGTGCCAGCAGTTACTTCATGGCGGGCACTGAAGCTTTCTTT.

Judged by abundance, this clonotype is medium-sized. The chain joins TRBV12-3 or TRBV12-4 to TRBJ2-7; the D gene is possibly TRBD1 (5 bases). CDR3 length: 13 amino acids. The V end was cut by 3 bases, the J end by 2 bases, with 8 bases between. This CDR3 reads CASSFWTPYEQYF. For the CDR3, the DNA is TGTGCCAGCAGTTTTTGGACACCCTACGAGCAGTACTTC.

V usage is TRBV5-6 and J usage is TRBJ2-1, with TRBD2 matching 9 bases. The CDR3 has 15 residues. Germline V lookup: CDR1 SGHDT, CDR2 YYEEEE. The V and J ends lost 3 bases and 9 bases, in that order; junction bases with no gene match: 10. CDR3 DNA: TGTGCCAGCAGCTCCAAGGGGGTAGCGGGAGTTGAGCAGTTCTTC. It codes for CASSSKGVAGVEQFF. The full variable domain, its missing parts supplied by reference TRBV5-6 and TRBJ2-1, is DAGVTQSPTHLIKTRGQQVTLRCSPKSGHDTVSWYQQALGQGPQFIFQYYEEEERQRGNFPDRFSGHQFPNYSSELNVNALLLGDSALYLCASSSKGVAGVEQFFGPGTRLTVL.

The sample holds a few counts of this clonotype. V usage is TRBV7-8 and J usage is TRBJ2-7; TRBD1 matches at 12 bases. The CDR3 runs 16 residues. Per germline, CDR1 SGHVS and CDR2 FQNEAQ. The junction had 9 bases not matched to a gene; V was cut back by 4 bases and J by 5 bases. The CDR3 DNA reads TGTGCCAGCAGCTATCCCGGGACAGGGGGCTTGGACGAGCAGTACTTC. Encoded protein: CASSYPGTGGLDEQYF.

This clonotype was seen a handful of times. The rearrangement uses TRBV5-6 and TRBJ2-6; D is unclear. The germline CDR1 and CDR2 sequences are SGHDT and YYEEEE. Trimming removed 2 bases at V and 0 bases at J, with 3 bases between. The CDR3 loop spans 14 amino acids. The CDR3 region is CASSFGSGANVLTF. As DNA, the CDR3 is TGTGCCAGCAGCTTCGGCTCTGGGGCCAACGTCCTGACTTTC.